The rows below give T cell receptor beta chains drawn from one sample of a study of T cell responses to AZD1222 COVID-19 vaccine. Data came from immunoSEQ multiplex PCR; TCRdb stores just in-frame clones and leaves some out. The sample holds over 150,000 clones, 92% seen once. This material consisted of peripheral blood, taken on day 0 of MenACWY control vaccination. These receptors came from an adult in good health. Both conserved end residues are part of each CDR3. A D gene is named only where the DNA matches it firmly. Clone size appears in some rows only: once, few, many, or a class for an expanded clone.

j_gene | abundance | d_gene | v_gene | CDR3aa | CDR3nt
TRBJ2-7 | - | TRBD2 | TRBV6-5 | CASRVAGAGREQYF | TGTGCCAGCAGGGTAGCGGGCGCGGGTAGGGAGCAGTACTTC
TRBJ2-2 | - | - | TRBV6-4 | CASSEQGMGNTGELFF | TGTGCCAGCAGTGAGCAGGGTATGGGGAACACCGGGGAGCTGTTTTTT
TRBJ1-1 | once | TRBD1 | TRBV7-9 | CASSTTDRGGTEAFF | TGTGCCAGCAGCACGACGGACAGGGGGGGCACTGAAGCTTTCTTT
TRBJ1-5 | - | - | TRBV6-5 | CAGGTFPFDQPQHF | TGTGCCGGAGGGACTTTTCCGTTCGATCAGCCCCAGCATTTT
TRBJ1-3 | - | - | TRBV5-6 | CASSLVGNTIYF | TGTGCCAGCAGCTTGGTGGGAAACACCATATATTTT
TRBJ1-1 | once | TRBD1 | TRBV11-3 | CASSPPGQRNTEAFF | TGTGCCAGCAGCCCCCCGGGACAGAGGAACACTGAAGCTTTCTTT
TRBJ1-2 | - | - | TRBV27 | CASRKGASYGYTF | TGTGCCAGCAGGAAGGGAGCCAGCTATGGCTACACCTTC
TRBJ2-7 | - | - | TRBV6-5 | CDRSYEQYF | TGTGACCGGTCCTACGAGCAGTACTTC
TRBJ2-5 | - | TRBD2 | TRBV6-5 | CASSYGSGTQETQYF | TGTGCCAGCAGTTACGGGAGCGGGACTCAAGAGACCCAGTACTTC
TRBJ2-1 | - | TRBD2 | TRBV6-5 | CASRRLAGAYNEQFF | TGTGCCAGCAGAAGACTAGCGGGAGCCTACAATGAGCAGTTCTTC
TRBJ2-3 | - | - | TRBV11-3 | CASSPLRAPRTDTQYF | TGTGCCAGCAGCCCCCTGCGAGCTCCTCGCACAGATACGCAGTATTTT
TRBJ2-3 | - | - | TRBV19 | CASSTFRGRSGLASDTQYF | TGTGCCAGTAGTACCTTTAGAGGTCGGTCAGGCTTGGCCTCAGATACGCAGTATTTT
TRBJ2-7 | - | - | TRBV21-1 | CASSLSGSGSYEQYF | TGTGCCAGCAGCCTCTCCGGGAGTGGCTCCTACGAGCAGTACTTC
TRBJ1-2 | - | - | TRBV6-5 | CASSLRGPEVGYTF | TGTGCCAGCAGCCTCCGGGGGCCCGAGGTGGGCTACACCTTC
TRBJ2-5 | once | - | TRBV9 | CASSGTGTREETQYF | TGTGCCAGCAGCGGGACCGGGACCCGGGAAGAGACCCAGTACTTC
TRBJ1-6 | - | - | TRBV27 | CASSPRALSGGSPLHF | TGTGCCAGCAGTCCACGGGCCCTATCCGGGGGTTCACCCCTCCACTTT
TRBJ2-3 | - | TRBD2 | TRBV19 | CASSIGALAGGTDTQYF | TGTGCCAGTAGTATAGGAGCACTAGCGGGAGGGACAGATACGCAGTATTTT
TRBJ2-1 | - | TRBD2 | TRBV5-1 | CASSLGVGLAPFNEQFF | TGCGCCAGCAGCTTGGGGGTTGGACTAGCACCCTTCAATGAGCAGTTCTTC
TRBJ1-2 | - | - | TRBV3-1/TRBV3-2 | CASSQDSRVDGYTF | TGTGCCAGCAGCCAAGATTCCAGGGTGGATGGCTACACCTTC
TRBJ1-2 | - | TRBD1 | TRBV10-3 | CAISVEHQGGFYGYTF | TGTGCCATCAGTGTAGAGCACCAGGGGGGATTCTATGGCTACACCTTC
TRBJ1-6 | - | - | TRBV28 | CASSLMGGGSPLHF | TGTGCCAGCAGTTTGATGGGGGGTGGTTCACCCCTCCACTTT
TRBJ1-6 | - | - | TRBV7-9 | CASRLSDGNNSPLHF | TGTGCCAGCAGACTCTCGGACGGAAATAATTCACCCCTCCACTTT
TRBJ2-1 | - | TRBD2 | TRBV5-4 | CASSNGGLLAGNNEQFF | TGTGCCAGCAGCAATGGAGGTCTACTAGCGGGAAACAATGAGCAGTTCTTC
TRBJ1-1 | few | - | TRBV21-1 | CASSNDGGRTEAFF | TGTGCCAGCAGCAACGACGGGGGGAGAACTGAAGCTTTCTTT
TRBJ2-1 | few | - | TRBV5-6 | CASSADSPTGNEQFF | TGTGCCAGCAGCGCCGACAGCCCGACGGGGAATGAGCAGTTCTTC
TRBJ2-6 | - | TRBD1 | TRBV7-6 | CASSPRDRSRSGANVLTF | TGTGCCAGCAGCCCTCGGGACAGGTCCCGCTCTGGGGCCAACGTCCTGACTTTC
TRBJ2-2 | - | - | TRBV25-1 | CASSRVTGELFF | TGTGCCAGCAGTCGAGTCACCGGGGAGCTGTTTTTT
TRBJ1-2 | - | TRBD1 | TRBV6-2/TRBV6-3 | CASSHTPTGYGYTF | TGTGCCAGCAGCCACACTCCGACAGGGTATGGCTACACCTTC
TRBJ2-7 | - | TRBD1 | TRBV6-5 | CASSSRTGGTFYEQYF | TGTGCCAGCAGTTCCAGGACAGGGGGGACCTTCTACGAGCAGTACTTC
TRBJ2-1 | - | TRBD2 | TRBV30 | CAWRGGTSGVNEQFF | TGTGCCTGGAGAGGTGGGACTAGCGGCGTCAATGAGCAGTTCTTC
TRBJ1-1 | - | - | TRBV29-1 | CSVQEFQANTEAFF | TGCAGCGTCCAGGAATTCCAGGCTAACACTGAAGCTTTCTTT
TRBJ2-2 | - | TRBD1 | TRBV23-1 | CASRLAGQANTGELFF | TGCGCCAGCCGACTCGCGGGACAGGCAAACACCGGGGAGCTGTTTTTT
TRBJ2-7 | - | - | TRBV27 | CASSLSRGTLSYEQYF | TGTGCCAGCAGTTTATCGCGCGGCACCCTCTCCTACGAGCAGTACTTC
TRBJ2-7 | - | - | TRBV12-5 | CASGLHGQGPYEQYF | TGTGCTAGTGGTTTACACGGGCAGGGACCTTACGAGCAGTACTTC
TRBJ2-7 | - | TRBD1 | TRBV7-8 | CASSSDRLSYEQYF | TGTGCCAGCAGCTCGGACAGGCTTAGTTACGAGCAGTACTTC
TRBJ1-5 | - | - | TRBV11-2 | CASSLDLGLSNQPQHF | TGTGCCAGCAGCTTAGATCTGGGGCTTAGCAATCAGCCCCAGCATTTT
TRBJ1-5 | few | - | TRBV19 | CASSMVQGWGQPQHF | TGTGCCAGTAGTATGGTCCAGGGGTGGGGTCAGCCCCAGCATTTT
TRBJ2-5 | once | TRBD2 | TRBV6-5 | CASSRGGQETQYF | TGTGCCAGCAGCCGCGGGGGCCAAGAGACCCAGTACTTC
TRBJ2-5 | - | - | TRBV18 | CASSPRSETQYF | TGTGCCAGCTCACCACGGAGCGAGACCCAGTACTTC
TRBJ2-1 | - | TRBD1 | TRBV9 | CASSVGGTGYYNEQFF | TGTGCCAGCAGCGTAGGGGGGACAGGGTACTACAATGAGCAGTTCTTC
TRBJ2-3 | - | - | TRBV14 | CASSRELTDTQYF | TGTGCCAGCAGCCGAGAACTTACAGATACGCAGTATTTT
TRBJ1-2 | - | - | TRBV12-3/TRBV12-4 | CASSSGGNGYTF | TGTGCCAGCAGTTCCGGGGGCAATGGCTACACCTTC
TRBJ1-4 | - | TRBD1 | TRBV7-8 | CASSFNPGQLNEKLFF | TGTGCCAGCAGCTTTAACCCGGGACAGCTAAATGAAAAACTGTTTTTT
TRBJ2-1 | - | - | TRBV5-6 | CASSLVVGRGGNEQFF | TGTGCCAGCAGCTTGGTGGTGGGCAGGGGTGGCAATGAGCAGTTCTTC
TRBJ2-7 | - | TRBD1 | TRBV3-1/TRBV3-2 | CASSLGTGDVGEQYF | TGTGCCAGCAGCCTAGGGACAGGGGATGTGGGCGAGCAGTACTTC
TRBJ1-2 | - | TRBD1 | TRBV10-3 | CAISEYKGANYGYTF | TGTGCCATCAGTGAGTACAAGGGGGCAAACTATGGCTACACCTTC
TRBJ2-7 | - | - | TRBV6-5 | CASRIDSRSYEQYF | TGTGCCAGCAGAATCGACAGCCGAAGCTACGAGCAGTACTTC
TRBJ2-2 | once | TRBD1 | TRBV2 | CASLHDRALIGGGELFF | TGTGCCAGTCTTCATGACAGGGCTCTCATTGGTGGCGGGGAGCTGTTTTTT
TRBJ1-2 | - | - | TRBV28 | CASSPDGPGDGYTF | TGTGCCAGCAGTCCCGACGGACCAGGGGATGGCTACACCTTC
TRBJ1-2 | - | - | TRBV4-2 | CASSQDDRGYTF | TGTGCCAGCAGCCAAGATGACAGGGGCTACACCTTC
TRBJ1-5 | - | - | TRBV27 | CASNLSGTHTENQPQHF | TGTGCCAGCAATTTATCGGGCACCCACACAGAGAATCAGCCCCAGCATTTT
TRBJ2-1 | - | TRBD1 | TRBV5-1 | CASSLEGASSYNEQFF | TGCGCCAGCAGCTTGGAGGGGGCAAGCTCCTACAATGAGCAGTTCTTC
TRBJ2-3 | - | TRBD2 | TRBV7-9 | CASSFDSGMTDTQYF | TGTGCCAGCAGCTTTGATAGCGGGATGACAGATACGCAGTATTTT
TRBJ1-1 | - | - | TRBV29-1 | CSVVTVPGDTEAFF | TGCAGCGTTGTGACGGTGCCGGGGGACACTGAAGCTTTCTTT
TRBJ2-1 | - | - | TRBV24-1 | CATSDPRGQQFF | TGTGCCACCAGTGATCCCCGGGGCCAGCAGTTCTTC
TRBJ2-1 | - | - | TRBV6-2/TRBV6-3 | CASSYSPAGPLSYNEQFF | TGTGCCAGCAGTTATTCCCCGGCCGGACCGCTCTCCTACAATGAGCAGTTCTTC
TRBJ1-1 | once | - | TRBV18 | CASSPIQGVQGEAFF | TGTGCCAGCTCACCTATACAGGGAGTTCAGGGTGAAGCTTTCTTT
TRBJ1-5 | - | - | TRBV19 | CASGEVQPQHF | TGTGCCAGTGGGGAAGTTCAGCCCCAGCATTTT
TRBJ1-2 | - | TRBD1 | TRBV27 | CASSFRGQGAIMYGYTF | TGTGCCAGCAGTTTTCGAGGACAGGGGGCGATCATGTATGGCTACACCTTC
TRBJ1-1 | once | TRBD1 | TRBV29-1 | CSVGGTGNTEAFF | TGCAGCGTCGGCGGGACAGGGAACACTGAAGCTTTCTTT